Shown below are 12 T cell receptor beta chains from a single sample sequenced in a study of CD4 and CD8 cells across lung adenocarcinoma regions (dated by TCRdb to between 2018 and 2020). The method behind the library was PCR. The data were produced on a HiSeq X Ten. The raw public reads went through TCRdb reprocessing: fastp at Q25, MiXCR clone calling, in-frame beta chains kept. Each entry merges the rows of one CDR3 protein and shows their most common DNA and genes. The sample table records approximately 13,000 distinct CDR3 sequences; roughly 48% of these occur just once. Around 16% of the sample is in the top ten clones. Specimen: CD4+ T cells from the center of a lung tumor. The cell subset or site label of this sample denotes: tumor center region. Receptors originate from a male donor with lung adenocarcinoma. The CD4 and CD8 labels of this study may be unreliable.

This clonotype is deemed medium-sized. The V gene is TRBV6-5, the J gene TRBJ2-1, with 7 bases lining up with TRBD2. The last part of the DNA fits TRBJ2-7 better; the J call may be wrong. CDR3 length equals 16 residues. CDR1 MNHEY and CDR2 SVGAGI come from the germline V gene. The DNA for the CDR3 is TGTGCCAGCAGTTCGGGGGGTGCGGGGCGGCTGGTCGAGCAGTACTTC. Translated: CASSSGGAGRLVEQYF.

The gene calls are TRBV6-1 and TRBJ2-3, with 12 bases fitting TRBD2. The DNA end is more similar to TRBJ2-7, so the J call may be wrong. The CDR3 totals 18 residues. Germline assignment: CDR1 MNHNS and CDR2 SASEGT. In DNA form, the CDR3 reads TGTGCCAGCAGTGTAGCCTGGACTAGCGGGATGATGGGCGATAAGCAGTACTTC. Its protein is CASSVAWTSGMMGDKQYF.

The rearrangement links TRBV6-1 to TRBJ2-1, with D perhaps TRBD1 (6 bases). The CDR3 loop spans 14 amino acids. Per the germline V gene, CDR1 is MNHNS and CDR2 is SASEGT. Trimming removed 6 bases at V and 0 bases at J, with 9 bases between. The CDR3 DNA reads as TGTGCCAGCAGCCAGGGGAGCTCCTACAATGAGCAGTTCTTC. This gives the protein CASSQGSSYNEQFF.

The rearrangement uses TRBV6-1 and TRBJ1-2; D ambiguous. Germline CDR1 reads MNHNS; CDR2 reads SASEGT. V was shortened by 7 bases and J by 10 bases, with 16 bases between the two germline ends. The CDR3 length is 12 residues. For the CDR3, the DNA is TGTGCCAGCAAATCGGACCGCCTCTTCTACACCTTC. As protein: CASKSDRLFYTF.

As regards this clonotype: Compared with germline, one end of the junction differs, possibly owing to a read error. DNA of the CDR3: TGTGCCAGCAGTAGGGCCCCGGGTGAGCTGTTTTTC. Encoded protein: CASSRAPGELFF. The J gene is TRBJ2-1, the V gene TRBV6-1, with D unresolved. Germline loops: CDR1 MNHNS, CDR2 SASEGT. This CDR3 spans 12 amino acids.

By share, this clonotype ranks as medium-sized. V usage is TRBV25-1 and J usage is TRBJ2-1; 11 positions agree with TRBD2. The CDR3 runs 16 residues. The germline V gene has CDR1 MGHDK and CDR2 SYGVNS. Losses at the gene ends were 4 bases for V and 4 bases for J; bases not matched to a gene: 6. The CDR3 DNA reads as TGTGCCAGCAGTGGTCTAGCGGGAGGCCCTTACAATGAGCAGTTCTTC. This codes for CASSGLAGGPYNEQFF.

V gene TRBV28 combines with J gene TRBJ1-6; D ambiguous. The CDR3 is 13 amino acids. CDR1 and CDR2 from the germline V gene are MDHEN and SYDVKM. The ends were cut back, 7 bases at V and 9 bases at J, with 13 bases in the middle. The CDR3: CASTPPQTSPLHF. For the CDR3, the DNA is TGTGCCAGCACCCCCCCCCAGACTTCACCCCTCCACTTT.

Relative to its sample, this clonotype is medium-sized. The rearrangement links TRBV7-6 to TRBJ2-3; D possibly uses TRBD1 or TRBD2 (5 bases each). Trimming shortened V by 5 bases and J by 9 bases, and 27 bases separated the two germline ends. The CDR3 has 17 amino acids. The germline gives CDR1 SGHVS, CDR2 FNYEAQ. This CDR3 is CASSPESGAPLGETQYF. For the CDR3, the DNA is TGTGCCAGCAGCCCAGAGTCCGGGGCCCCCCTGGGCGAGACGCAGTATTTT.

CDR3 DNA sequence: TGTGCCAGCAAGCCGCTGGACAGAAATCAGCCCCAGCATTTT. This codes for CASKPLDRNQPQHF. The chain joins TRBV27 to TRBJ1-5, with TRBD1 as a possible D gene (6 bases). V lost 7 bases and J 4 bases, leaving 14 bases between the germline ends. This CDR3 region has 14 residues. Germline CDR1 and CDR2: MNHEY and SMNVEV (reference sequence).

This clonotype was detected only a few times. The chain is built from TRBV5-1 and TRBJ1-1; the match to TRBD1 covers 10 bases. Germline CDR1 is SGHRS and CDR2 is YFSETQ. Germline trimming cut 3 bases from V and 4 bases from J; bases unmatched to any gene: 9. This CDR3 has 16 amino acids. The DNA for the CDR3 is TGCGCCAGCAGCTCTGGACAGGGGGTGTGGAGCACTGAAGCTTTCTTT. This encodes CASSSGQGVWSTEAFF.

This rearrangement joins TRBV9 to TRBJ2-5, with D perhaps TRBD2 (5 bases). Deletions cut 0 bases from V and 4 bases from J, with 7 bases between. This CDR3 has 13 amino acids. CDR1 is SGDLS and CDR2 is YYNGEE in the germline V gene. This chain's CDR3 is CASSVGEGETQYF. Here the CDR3 DNA reads TGTGCCAGCAGCGTAGGTGAGGGAGAGACCCAGTACTTC.

Note on this clonotype: The junction and the germline gene differ at one end; a read error may be behind it. This chain links TRBV4-1 with TRBJ2-5, with D possibly being TRBD1 or TRBD2 (6 bases each). Germline-derived CDR1 and CDR2 are MGHRA and YSYEKL. The CDR3 runs 18 residues. CDR3 region: CASSQEGVGGRGQETQYF. The CDR3 DNA sequence: TGCGCCAGCAGTCAAGAGGGGGTCGGGGGCCGCGGCCAAGAGACCCAGTACTTC.